This TCR beta chain was recorded in a study of T cell responses to AZD1222 COVID-19 vaccine. TCRdb's copy holds only in-frame clones and misses some; the assay was immunoSEQ multiplex PCR. The sample lists 130,000 to 150,000 clones; approximately 92% were seen once. There are 15 residues in the CDR3. The junction had 3 bases not matched to a gene; V was cut back by 0 bases and J by 4 bases. Per germline, CDR1 SGHDT and CDR2 YYEEEE. This TCR was sampled from an adult in good health. The input for sequencing was peripheral blood, taken on day 0 of AZD1222 vaccination. The genes are TRBV5-6 and TRBJ1-5, with 8 positions matching TRBD1. CDR3 protein: CASSLVGTGNQPQHF. In nucleotides, the CDR3 is TGTGCCAGCAGCTTGGTGGGGACAGGTAATCAGCCCCAGCATTTT.